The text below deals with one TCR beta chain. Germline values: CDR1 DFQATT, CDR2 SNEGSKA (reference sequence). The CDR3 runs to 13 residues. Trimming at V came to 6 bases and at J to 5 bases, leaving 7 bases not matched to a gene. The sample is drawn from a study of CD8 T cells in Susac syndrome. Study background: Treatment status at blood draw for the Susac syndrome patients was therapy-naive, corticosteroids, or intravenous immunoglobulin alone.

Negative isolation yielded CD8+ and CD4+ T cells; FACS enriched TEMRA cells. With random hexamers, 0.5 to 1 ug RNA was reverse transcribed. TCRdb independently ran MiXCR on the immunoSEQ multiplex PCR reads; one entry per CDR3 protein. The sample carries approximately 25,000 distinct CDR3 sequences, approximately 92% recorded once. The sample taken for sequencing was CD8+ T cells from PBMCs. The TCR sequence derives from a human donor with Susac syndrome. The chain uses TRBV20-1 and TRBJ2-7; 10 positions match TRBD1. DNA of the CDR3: TGCAGTGCCCCGGGACAGGGGATAGACGAGCAGTACTTC. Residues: CSAPGQGIDEQYF.